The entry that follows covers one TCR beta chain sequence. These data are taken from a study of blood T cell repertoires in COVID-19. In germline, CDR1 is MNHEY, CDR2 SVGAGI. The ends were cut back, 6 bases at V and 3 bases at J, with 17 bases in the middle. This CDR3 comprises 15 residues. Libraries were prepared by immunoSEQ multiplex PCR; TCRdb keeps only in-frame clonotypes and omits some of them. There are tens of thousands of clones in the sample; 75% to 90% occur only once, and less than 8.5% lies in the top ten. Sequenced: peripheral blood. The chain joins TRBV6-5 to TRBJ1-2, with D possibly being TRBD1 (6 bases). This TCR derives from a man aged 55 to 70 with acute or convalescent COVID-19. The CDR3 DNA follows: TGTGCCAGCAGGAACTCAATACAGGGCCACTATGGCTACACCTTC. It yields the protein CASRNSIQGHYGYTF.